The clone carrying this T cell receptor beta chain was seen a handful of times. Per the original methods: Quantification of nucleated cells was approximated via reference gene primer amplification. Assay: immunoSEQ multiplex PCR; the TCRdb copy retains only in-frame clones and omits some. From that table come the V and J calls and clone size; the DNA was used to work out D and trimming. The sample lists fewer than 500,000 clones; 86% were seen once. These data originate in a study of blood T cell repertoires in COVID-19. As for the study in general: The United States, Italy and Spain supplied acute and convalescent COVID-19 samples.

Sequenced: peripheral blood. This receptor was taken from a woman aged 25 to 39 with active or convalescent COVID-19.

The CDR3 sequence is CATRTDTEAFF. DNA for the CDR3: TGTGCCACTCGGACAGACACTGAAGCTTTCTTT. The V and J genes are TRBV15 and TRBJ1-1, with D perhaps TRBD1 (6 bases). The CDR3 contains 11 residues. The V end lost 9 bases, the J end lost 3 bases, and 8 bases lay between the germline ends. The germline gives CDR1 LNHNV, CDR2 YYDKDF (reference sequence).